The 27 T cell receptor beta chains below were found in one sample sequenced in a study of T cell changes during pregnancy in multiple sclerosis. Using immunoSEQ multiplex PCR, the repertoire was profiled, and TCRdb retains in-frame clones only, with some absent. Of 72,000 or so clones in the sample, around 93% were seen once. The sample in question was peripheral blood, obtained in the second trimester of pregnancy. The receptors come from a female donor with multiple sclerosis, enrolled in a pregnancy study.

The rearrangement uses TRBV5-1 and TRBJ1-2, with D uncertain. Trimming shortened V by 5 bases and J by 3 bases, and 14 bases separated the two germline ends. The CDR3 runs 14 residues. Germline CDR1 SGHRS, CDR2 YFSETQ. The CDR3 spells CASRTREGDYGYTF. For the CDR3, the DNA is TGCGCCAGCAGAACTCGGGAGGGTGACTATGGCTACACCTTC.

Of note for this clone: Other DNA sequences of this sample code for an identical CDR3. The chain has TRBV27 and TRBJ1-1; D may be TRBD1 (5 bases). V lost 0 bases and J 5 bases, leaving 13 bases between the germline ends. The CDR3 totals 15 residues. Germline loops: CDR1 MNHEY, CDR2 SMNVEV (reference sequence). CDR3 sequence: CASSLSTGRGTEAFF. Here the CDR3 DNA reads TGTGCCAGCAGTTTATCGACCGGTAGGGGAACTGAAGCTTTCTTT.

This clone was counted between two and nine times. This chain uses TRBV2 with TRBJ1-1, with D uncertain. Germline V lookup: CDR1 SNHLY, CDR2 FYNNEI. Trimming cost V 6 bases and J 0 bases, with 8 bases left between them. The CDR3 is 13 residues long. The CDR3 DNA reads TGTGCCAGCAGCATATCAGTGAACACTGAAGCTTTCTTT. The encoded protein is CASSISVNTEAFF.

The genes are TRBV19 and TRBJ2-7; D perhaps matches TRBD2 (5 bases). This CDR3 region has 13 residues. CDR1 and CDR2 (germline): LNHDA, SQIVND (reference sequence). Between the trimmed V and J ends, which lost 5 bases and 0 bases, there was a span of 8 bases. CDR3 residues: CASSSGSSYEQYF. CDR3 in DNA: TGTGCCAGTAGTTCGGGGTCCTCCTACGAGCAGTACTTC.

This rearrangement joins TRBV5-4 to TRBJ2-3; D ambiguous. The germline V gene has CDR1 SGHNT and CDR2 YYREEE (reference sequence). This CDR3 is 14 amino acids long. The V gene lost 1 base and the J gene lost 2 bases, with 8 bases spanning the gap. The CDR3 protein is CASSLRQVTDTQYF. The CDR3 DNA sequence: TGTGCCAGCAGCTTGAGGCAGGTCACAGATACGCAGTATTTT.

The chain has TRBV7-3 and TRBJ1-2, with TRBD1 identical over 10 bases. The length of the CDR3 is 15 residues. Germline V gives CDR1 SGHTA, CDR2 FQGTGA. Losses at the gene ends were 5 bases for V and 6 bases for J; bases not matched to a gene: 9. CDR3 residues: CASSPTGGSSDGYTF. CDR3 DNA sequence: TGTGCCAGCAGCCCGACAGGGGGCTCTTCAGATGGCTACACCTTC.

This clone appeared a single time. The rearrangement uses TRBV5-1 and TRBJ2-6; TRBD1 might be the D (6 bases). Germline V gives CDR1 SGHRS, CDR2 YFSETQ. The CDR3 is 17 amino acids. V lost 4 bases, J lost 0 bases, and 14 bases lay in between. For the CDR3, the DNA is TGCGCCAGCAGCAAACAGAGGGACAACTCTGGGGCCAACGTCCTGACTTTC. Protein sequence: CASSKQRDNSGANVLTF.

This sequence joins TRBV20-1 and TRBJ1-2; D is undetermined. With 7 bases removed from V and 8 bases from J, the gap between germline ends came to 8 bases. This CDR3 contains 9 residues. CDR1 and CDR2 (germline): DFQATT, SNEGSKA (reference sequence). The CDR3 reads CSDGYGYTF. In DNA, the CDR3 is TGCAGTGACGGGTACGGCTACACCTTC.

The V and J genes are TRBV6-5 and TRBJ2-3, with 8 bases aligning to TRBD1. Germline-derived CDR1 and CDR2 are MNHEY and SVGAGI. V shed 2 bases and J 8 bases; nucleotides not matched to a gene: 6. The CDR3 runs to 14 residues. The CDR3 loop reads CASSYVPGGGTQYF. In nucleotides, the CDR3 is TGTGCCAGCAGTTACGTGCCAGGGGGCGGTACGCAGTATTTT.

The chain joins TRBV7-3 to TRBJ1-1; no reliable D call. CDR1 and CDR2 (germline): SGHTA, FQGTGA. The CDR3 loop spans 13 amino acids. Trimming stripped 2 bases from V and 1 base from J, with 5 bases between. The CDR3 loop reads CASSLSRNTEAFF. CDR3 in DNA: TGTGCCAGCAGCTTATCGAGGAACACTGAAGCTTTCTTT. The whole variable domain, filled in from reference TRBV7-3 and TRBJ1-1, reads GAGVSQTPSNKVTEKGKYVELRCDPISGHTALYWYRQSLGQGPEFLIYFQGTGAADDSGLPNDRFFAVRPEGSVSTLKIQRTERGDSAVYLCASSLSRNTEAFFGQGTRLTVV.

The genes are TRBV6-1 and TRBJ1-6, with a tentative D call TRBD1 (6 bases). The CDR3 length is 18 residues. V lost 2 bases and J lost 0, with 14 bases in between. The germline gives CDR1 MNHNS, CDR2 SASEGT. This chain's CDR3 is CASSELSTGSSYNSPLHF. CDR3 in DNA: TGTGCCAGCAGTGAATTGAGTACAGGGAGCTCCTATAATTCACCCCTCCACTTT.

The chain recombines TRBV19 with TRBJ2-7; D remains ambiguous. V lost 5 bases to trimming and J lost 5 bases, with 13 bases between them. Germline CDR1 and CDR2: LNHDA and SQIVND (reference sequence). This CDR3 region has 13 residues. The CDR3 protein is CASSQVLNDEQYF. Written as DNA, the CDR3 is TGTGCCAGTAGTCAGGTCCTTAACGACGAGCAGTACTTC. Supplemented by reference TRBV19 and TRBJ2-7, the full variable domain reads DGGITQSPKYLFRKEGQNVTLSCEQNLNHDAMYWYRQDPGQGLRLIYYSQIVNDFQKGDIAEGYSVSREKKESFPLTVTSAQKNPTAFYLCASSQVLNDEQYFGPGTRLTVT.

Here the CDR3 reads CASSTNRGSGNTIYF. The CDR3 DNA sequence: TGTGCCAGCAGCACCAACAGGGGTTCTGGAAACACCATATATTTT. V gene TRBV13 combines with J gene TRBJ1-3, with 7 bases lining up with TRBD1. The V gene's germline CDR1 is PRHDT and CDR2 FYEKMQ (reference sequence). The CDR3 contains 15 residues. J was trimmed by 1 base and V by 5 bases; bases with no gene match: 5.

This clone showed up just once. The chain is built from TRBV27 and TRBJ2-2; maybe TRBD1 (6 bases). V lost 6 bases to trimming and J lost 1 base, with 9 bases between them. This CDR3 region has 14 residues. Germline loops: CDR1 MNHEY, CDR2 SMNVEV (reference sequence). The CDR3 here is CASRQQGNTGELFF. As DNA, the CDR3 is TGTGCCAGCAGACAACAGGGGAACACCGGGGAGCTGTTTTTT.

V is TRBV13 and J is TRBJ2-2, with D maybe TRBD1 (7 bases). The V gene's germline CDR1 is PRHDT and CDR2 FYEKMQ (reference sequence). The V end lost 4 bases, the J end lost 9 bases, and 15 bases lay between the germline ends. The CDR3 length is 14 residues. The CDR3 spells CASSSLQGGRELFF. The CDR3 DNA follows: TGTGCCAGCAGCTCTCTCCAGGGGGGCAGGGAGCTGTTTTTT.

The rearrangement joins TRBV11-2 to TRBJ2-7; a weak D match, TRBD2 (5 bases). The germline V and J ends were trimmed by 5 bases and 4 bases, with 12 bases remaining between them. Germline CDR1 SGHAT, CDR2 FQNNGV. The CDR3 runs 13 residues. DNA of the CDR3: TGTGCCAGCAGCCCGAGGGCCTTTTACGAGCAGTACTTC. This gives the protein CASSPRAFYEQYF. The full variable domain, its missing parts supplied by reference TRBV11-2 and TRBJ2-7, is EAGVAQSPRYKIIEKRQSVAFWCNPISGHATLYWYQQILGQGPKLLIQFQNNGVVDDSQLPKDRFSAERLKGVDSTLKIQPAKLEDSAVYLCASSPRAFYEQYFGPGTRLTVT.

The genes are TRBV9 and TRBJ1-1, with 10 nucleotides matching TRBD1. Germline V CDR1 and CDR2: SGDLS, YYNGEE. With V trimmed by 4 bases and J by 1 base, 10 bases remained unmatched. This CDR3 has 17 residues. CDR3 sequence reads: CASSPGDRGIGNTEAFF. In DNA form, the CDR3 reads TGTGCCAGCAGCCCCGGGGACAGGGGCATCGGGAACACTGAAGCTTTCTTT. The complete variable domain, with remaining parts taken from reference TRBV9 and TRBJ1-1, reads DSGVTQTPKHLITATGQRVTLRCSPRSGDLSVYWYQQSLDQGLQFLIQYYNGEERAKGNILERFSAQQFPDLHSELNLSSLELGDSALYFCASSPGDRGIGNTEAFFGQGTRLTVV.

This chain uses TRBV15 with TRBJ2-7; the D gene is possibly TRBD2 (5 bases). Trimming cost V 0 bases and J 3 bases, with 12 bases left between them. Germline lookup yields CDR1 LNHNV and CDR2 YYDKDF (reference sequence). The CDR3 spans 15 residues. DNA for the CDR3: TGTGCCACCAGCAGAGATTTGGGGAGCCTCTACGAGCAGTACTTC. Its translation is CATSRDLGSLYEQYF.

The chain links TRBV14 to TRBJ1-4; D may be TRBD1 (5 bases). The V and J ends lost 3 bases and 4 bases respectively, with 12 bases between them. Germline V gives CDR1 SGHDN, CDR2 FVKESK. This CDR3 contains 15 residues. The CDR3 protein is CASSHLVQDNEKLFF. The CDR3, as DNA: TGTGCCAGCAGCCATTTGGTACAGGATAATGAAAAACTGTTTTTT.

The V and J genes are TRBV7-2 and TRBJ2-3; 14 nucleotides match TRBD2. CDR1 SGHTA and CDR2 FQGNSA come from the germline V gene. The CDR3 has 17 amino acids. The V segment lost 4 bases and the J segment 4 bases; nucleotides outside the gene matches: 7. The CDR3 DNA reads as TGTGCCAGCAGCTGGGCCGGGACTAGCGGGGGAGCAGATACGCAGTATTTT. It translates to CASSWAGTSGGADTQYF.

This chain uses TRBV5-4 with TRBJ2-2; TRBD1 is a possible D gene (6 bases). Germline V gene data show CDR1 as SGHNT and CDR2 as YYREEE (reference sequence). The CDR3 has 17 amino acids. Trimming removed 0 bases at V and 0 bases at J, with 12 bases between. Here the CDR3 reads CASSLAPDRSNTGELFF. The DNA of the CDR3 is TGTGCCAGCAGCTTGGCGCCGGACAGATCGAACACCGGGGAGCTGTTTTTT. Filled out from reference TRBV5-4 and TRBJ2-2, the complete variable domain reads ETGVTQSPTHLIKTRGQQVTLRCSSQSGHNTVSWYQQALGQGPQFIFQYYREEENGRGNFPPRFSGLQFPNYSSELNVNALELDDSALYLCASSLAPDRSNTGELFFGEGSRLTVL.

The J gene is TRBJ2-4, the V gene TRBV2, with D uncertain. V gave up 7 bases and J gave up 0 bases, with 7 bases separating them. CDR3 length: 13 amino acids. Germline V gives CDR1 SNHLY, CDR2 FYNNEI. This chain's CDR3 is CASNELAKNIQYF. CDR3 DNA: TGTGCCAGCAACGAACTAGCCAAAAACATTCAGTACTTC.

A note on this clone: One end of the junction is discordant with germline, which a read error may explain. The V call is TRBV7-7, the J call TRBJ2-5; 8 nucleotides agree with TRBD1. This CDR3 is built from 13 residues. Germline V gene sequence: CDR1 SSHAT, CDR2 FNYEAQ (reference sequence). CDR3 protein: CASSLDREETQYF. CDR3 nucleotides: TGTGCTAGCAGTTTGGACAGGGAAGAGACCCAGTACTTC.

The J gene is TRBJ1-4, the V gene TRBV5-4; tentatively, D is TRBD1 (5 bases). Germline-derived CDR1 and CDR2 are SGHNT and YYREEE (reference sequence). The CDR3 sequence is 12 residues long. The germline V and J ends were trimmed by 10 bases and 3 bases, with 10 bases remaining between them. CDR3 residues: CAWGGPNEKLFF. The CDR3 DNA follows: TGTGCCTGGGGGGGACCTAATGAAAAACTGTTTTTT.

The chain uses TRBV10-2 and TRBJ1-2; D gene uncertain. This CDR3 region has 13 residues. Trimming shortened V by 2 bases and J by 1 base, and 5 bases separated the two germline ends. Per germline, CDR1 WSHSY and CDR2 SAAADI. The CDR3 region is CASSEGVNYGYTF. DNA of the CDR3: TGCGCCAGCAGTGAGGGAGTTAACTATGGCTACACCTTC.

The chain is built from TRBV2 and TRBJ1-1; D is perhaps TRBD1 (5 bases). The CDR3 is 14 residues long. The V end lost 2 bases, the J end lost 11 bases, and 18 bases lay between the germline ends. Germline values: CDR1 SNHLY, CDR2 FYNNEI. The CDR3 region has the DNA TGTGCCAGCAGTGAATTCCAGGACACTAATCGGGCTTTCTTT. It specifies CASSEFQDTNRAFF.

The rearrangement links TRBV2 to TRBJ1-1; TRBD1 aligns across 8 bases. CDR1 is SNHLY and CDR2 is FYNNEI in the germline V gene. This CDR3 has 15 amino acids. Germline trimming cut 7 bases from V and 3 bases from J; bases unmatched to any gene: 10. CDR3 bases: TGTGCCAGCATCAACCAGGGGGCCGTGGACACTGAAGCTTTCTTT. Amino acid sequence: CASINQGAVDTEAFF.